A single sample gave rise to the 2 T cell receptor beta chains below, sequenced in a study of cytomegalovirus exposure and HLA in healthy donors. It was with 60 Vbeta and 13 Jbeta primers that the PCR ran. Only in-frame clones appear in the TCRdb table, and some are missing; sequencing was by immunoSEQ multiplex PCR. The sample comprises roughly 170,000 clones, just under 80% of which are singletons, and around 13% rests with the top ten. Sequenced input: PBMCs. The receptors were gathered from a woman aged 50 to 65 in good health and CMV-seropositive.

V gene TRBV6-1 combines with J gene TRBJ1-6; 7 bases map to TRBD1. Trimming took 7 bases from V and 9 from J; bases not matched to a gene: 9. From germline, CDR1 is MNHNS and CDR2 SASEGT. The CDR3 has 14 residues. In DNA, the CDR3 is TGTGCCAGCACCGAAGGGGGCTTGGGTTCACCCCTCCACTTT. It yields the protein CASTEGGLGSPLHF.

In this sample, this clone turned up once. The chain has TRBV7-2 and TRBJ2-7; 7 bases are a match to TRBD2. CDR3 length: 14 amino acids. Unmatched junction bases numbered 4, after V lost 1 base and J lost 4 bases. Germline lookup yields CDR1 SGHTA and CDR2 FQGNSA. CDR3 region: CASSLGSGLYEQYF. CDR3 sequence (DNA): TGTGCCAGCAGCTTAGGTAGCGGGTTGTACGAGCAGTACTTC.